The 31 T cell receptor beta chains below were found in one sample sequenced in a study of blood T cells in healthy people across ages. Together with a sample-barcoded 5' primer, a J-beta primer mix was included in a second PCR lasting roughly 6 to 12 cycles. TCRdb analysed the 5' RACE reads with MiXCR anew, one entry per CDR3 protein. The data contain 650,000 to 1,000,000 distinct CDR3 sequences, roughly 34% of them singletons. Source material: blood. Receptors originate from a man aged 18 to 35 in good health.

Comment on this clonotype: A clone one base away is much larger, so this may be a read error. The chain links TRBV20-1 to TRBJ2-6; D perhaps matches TRBD1 (5 bases). Per the germline V gene, CDR1 is DFQATT and CDR2 is SNEGSKA (reference sequence). V was cut by 7 bases and J by 0 bases, with 13 bases left in between. The CDR3 length is 15 residues. CDR3 protein: CSGREGASGANVLTF. The CDR3 DNA reads TGCAGTGGTAGGGAAGGGGCCTCTGGGGCCAACGTCCTGACTTTC.

The genes are TRBV12-3 or TRBV12-4 and TRBJ1-5; TRBD1 agrees at 8 bases. This CDR3 is built from 15 residues. V lost 6 bases and J lost 2; bases outside the gene matches: 6. The CDR3 DNA is TGTGCCAGCAGGCCCTTGGACAGGGGCAATCAGCCCCAGCATTTT. Translation: CASRPLDRGNQPQHF.

This clonotype was found a few times. The rearrangement links TRBV29-1 to TRBJ1-4; D is undetermined. The length of the CDR3 is 17 residues. The germline V gene has CDR1 SQVTM and CDR2 ANQGSEA. Trimming cost V 4 bases and J 7 bases, with 25 bases left between them. CDR3 protein: CSVGADGGRSSREKLFF. CDR3 coding DNA: TGCAGCGTTGGGGCCGACGGAGGACGCAGCAGCCGTGAAAAACTGTTTTTT.

On this clonotype itself: The junction departs from the called germline gene at one end, perhaps through a read error. The chain joins TRBV5-1 to TRBJ1-6; D is uncertain. There are 14 residues in the CDR3. The germline gives CDR1 SGHRS, CDR2 YFSETQ. CDR3 sequence (DNA): TGCACCAGCAGCTTGACGGGATTGGATTCACCCCTCCACTTT. Translated, it gives CTSSLTGLDSPLHF.

The table lists this clonotype with a few counts. The chain couples TRBV6-2 or TRBV6-3 to TRBJ1-1; no reliable D call. The length of the CDR3 is 13 residues. Between the trimmed V and J ends, which lost 6 bases and 6 bases, there was a span of 14 bases. The germline CDR1 and CDR2 sequences are MNHEY and SVGEGT. The CDR3 DNA sequence: TGTGCCAGCAGCCTGGACGGTAACGCTGAAGCTTTCTTT. This gives the protein CASSLDGNAEAFF.

This clonotype came up a few times. This sequence joins TRBV29-1 and TRBJ2-5; the D gene is possibly TRBD2 (5 bases). From germline, CDR1 is SQVTM and CDR2 ANQGSEA. V lost 6 bases and J lost 0, with 11 bases in between. This CDR3 spans 13 amino acids. CDR3 region: CSVRGLYQETQYF. The CDR3 DNA reads as TGCAGCGTCCGGGGTTTGTACCAAGAGACCCAGTACTTC.

The CDR3 DNA reads as TGTGCCAGCAGTTACCTCAGGGAAGTGCAGTTCTTC. The encoded protein is CASSYLREVQFF. V and J are TRBV6-2 or TRBV6-3 and TRBJ2-1; D possibly corresponds to TRBD1 (5 bases). Germline values: CDR1 MNHEY, CDR2 SVGEGT. This CDR3 is built from 12 residues. V was clipped by 2 bases and J by 12 bases, with 11 bases between them.

CDR3 loop: CSASEADSGYTF. CDR3 sequence (DNA): TGCAGTGCCAGCGAGGCGGATTCTGGCTACACCTTC. The chain couples TRBV20-1 to TRBJ1-2, with no clear D. V shed 6 bases and J shed 7 bases, with 15 bases lying between them. Germline loops: CDR1 DFQATT, CDR2 SNEGSKA (reference sequence). This CDR3 region has 12 residues.

This chain joins TRBV18 and TRBJ2-3; 10 bases are shared with TRBD1. The CDR3 length is 15 residues. The germline V gene has CDR1 KGHSH and CDR2 LQKENI. V shed 5 bases and J 4 bases; nucleotides not matched to a gene: 6. CDR3 region: CASSSDRGPADTQYF. The CDR3 region has the DNA TGTGCCAGCTCATCCGACAGGGGGCCCGCAGATACGCAGTATTTT.

This chain connects TRBV4-3 to TRBJ2-2, with D possibly TRBD2 on 5 matching bases. This CDR3 region has 16 residues. The germline V gene has CDR1 LGHNA and CDR2 YSLEER. The germline V and J ends were trimmed by 0 bases and 1 base, with 9 bases remaining between them. The CDR3 DNA sequence: TGCGCCAGCAGCCAAGATGGCGGGCAGAACACCGGGGAGCTGTTTTTT. As protein: CASSQDGGQNTGELFF.

The V gene is TRBV20-1, the J gene TRBJ2-7, with D possibly matching TRBD1 (6 bases). CDR3 length equals 14 residues. Trimming stripped 8 bases from V and 7 bases from J, with 24 bases between. Germline CDR1 reads DFQATT; CDR2 reads SNEGSKA (reference sequence). CDR3 sequence reads: CSLQGSSSYNEQYF. The CDR3 DNA reads as TGCAGTTTACAGGGATCCAGCTCCTACAATGAGCAGTACTTC.

The chain couples TRBV5-6 to TRBJ2-3; 9 bases line up with TRBD1. Germline V gene sequence: CDR1 SGHDT, CDR2 YYEEEE. This CDR3 is 15 amino acids long. V lost 3 bases and J lost 0; bases outside the gene matches: 2. The CDR3 is CASSSGTGSTDTQYF. The CDR3 DNA reads as TGTGCCAGCAGCTCCGGGACAGGGAGCACAGATACGCAGTATTTT. Full variable domain (missing parts from reference TRBV5-6 and TRBJ2-3): DAGVTQSPTHLIKTRGQQVTLRCSPKSGHDTVSWYQQALGQGPQFIFQYYEEEERQRGNFPDRFSGHQFPNYSSELNVNALLLGDSALYLCASSSGTGSTDTQYFGPGTRLTVL.

The table lists this clonotype with a few counts. V gene TRBV12-3 or TRBV12-4 combines with J gene TRBJ1-4; D may be TRBD1 (6 bases). Trimming took 5 bases from V and 8 from J, leaving 15 bases between them. CDR3 size: 14 residues. CDR3 loop: CASSILGGREKLFF. DNA of the CDR3: TGTGCCAGCAGTATCCTCGGGGGCAGGGAAAAACTGTTTTTT.

There are many counts of this clonotype. The genes are TRBV10-3 and TRBJ2-7; D unresolved. Trimming took off 5 bases at V and 3 bases at J, with 8 bases between the two ends. This CDR3 contains 12 residues. Germline loops: CDR1 ENHRY, CDR2 SYGVKD. In DNA, the CDR3 is TGTGCCATCAGTCCTAATAACTACGAGCAGTACTTC. This translates into CAISPNNYEQYF.

Regarding this clonotype: A much more abundant neighbour one base away suggests this may be a read error. The chain recombines TRBV12-3 or TRBV12-4 with TRBJ2-3; perhaps D is TRBD1 or TRBD2 (5 bases each). The CDR3 contains 15 residues. The DNA for the CDR3 is TGTGCCAGCAGCCCCGGGGCAGGCCGCACAGGTACGCAGTATTTT. This codes for CASSPGAGRTGTQYF.

A few counts support this clonotype. The chain combines TRBV12-3 or TRBV12-4 with TRBJ2-7; the D gene is possibly TRBD2 (6 bases). The CDR3 has 15 residues. The V end lost 6 bases, the J end lost 7 bases, and 22 bases lay between the germline ends. This CDR3 reads CASSSPGGLSNEQYF. CDR3 sequence (DNA): TGTGCCAGCAGCAGCCCAGGAGGGCTTTCGAATGAGCAGTACTTC.

CDR3 protein: CASSHRTGQPEAFF. CDR3 in DNA: TGTGCCAGCAGCCACCGAACGGGACAGCCTGAAGCTTTCTTT. The rearrangement uses TRBV7-9 and TRBJ1-1, with TRBD1 identical over 7 bases. Germline V gene sequence: CDR1 SEHNR, CDR2 FQNEAQ (reference sequence). V lost 5 bases and J lost 6; bases outside the gene matches: 9. The CDR3 loop spans 14 amino acids.

This clonotype was recorded a few times. The chain employs TRBV4-2 and TRBJ1-2; perhaps TRBD1 as D (5 bases). V shed 0 bases and J shed 4 bases, with 12 bases lying between them. The germline V gene encodes CDR1 LGHNA and CDR2 YNFKEQ. The CDR3 is 15 amino acids. CDR3 nucleotide sequence: TGTGCCAGCAGCCAAGAGGGGGTCTGGGGCTATGGCTACACCTTC. Protein sequence: CASSQEGVWGYGYTF.

This clonotype came up many times. This sequence joins TRBV4-1 and TRBJ2-1; 7 bases are shared with TRBD2. The trim removed 0 bases at V and 3 bases at J, leaving 11 bases unmatched. This CDR3 is 18 amino acids long. CDR1 MGHRA and CDR2 YSYEKL come from the germline V gene. As DNA, the CDR3 is TGCGCCAGCAGCCAAGATCGTTCCAGCGGGGCTAACTACAATGAGCAGTTCTTC. Protein: CASSQDRSSGANYNEQFF.

This chain uses TRBV12-3 or TRBV12-4 with TRBJ1-1; the D gene is possibly TRBD1 (5 bases). V gave up 8 bases and J gave up 2 bases, with 6 bases separating them. This CDR3 has 11 amino acids. In DNA form, the CDR3 reads TGTGCCAGCGGGGACAACACTGAAGCTTTCTTT. Its translation is CASGDNTEAFF.

The genes are TRBV29-1 and TRBJ1-2; possible D gene TRBD1, 5 bases. This CDR3 has 17 amino acids. Germline values: CDR1 SQVTM, CDR2 ANQGSEA. V dropped 0 bases and J dropped 5 bases, with 22 bases sitting between them. The CDR3 bases are TGCAGCGTTGAAGAGTACCGGGGCGTCCGAGGGGTTTATGGCTACACCTTC. Protein product: CSVEEYRGVRGVYGYTF.

This clonotype was seen more than once but under ten times. The chain recombines TRBV4-2 with TRBJ2-3; the match to TRBD1 covers 11 bases. CDR1 and CDR2 (germline): LGHNA, YNFKEQ. The CDR3 has 20 residues. V lost 4 bases and J lost 4; bases outside the gene matches: 19. The CDR3, as DNA: TGTGCCAGCAGCCTATCAAAATTTTTGGGACAGGGGGATTTCGCAGATACGCAGTATTTT. This sequence encodes CASSLSKFLGQGDFADTQYF.

The rearrangement joins TRBV3-1 to TRBJ2-5; unclear D gene. Looked up from germline, CDR1 is LGHDT and CDR2 is YNNKEL (reference sequence). V was clipped by 0 bases and J by 5 bases, with 13 bases between them. This CDR3 is 15 amino acids long. The CDR3 is CASSQDLASAETQYF. CDR3 coding DNA: TGTGCCAGCAGCCAAGATTTGGCGAGCGCCGAGACCCAGTACTTC.

This chain joins TRBV27 and TRBJ1-2, with 8 positions matching TRBD1. The length of the CDR3 is 12 residues. Germline V gene lookup returns CDR1 MNHEY and CDR2 SMNVEV (reference sequence). V shed 2 bases, J shed 13 bases, and the junction held 6 bases outside the gene matches. CDR3 in DNA: TGTGCCAGCAGTTTACGGAGGACAGGGCTCACCTTC. Translating it yields CASSLRRTGLTF.

This clonotype has more than one count but fewer than ten. The rearrangement uses TRBV5-1 and TRBJ2-5; tentatively, D is TRBD2 (6 bases). Germline V gene data show CDR1 as SGHRS and CDR2 as YFSETQ. The CDR3 is 15 residues long. The V and J ends lost 4 bases and 1 base respectively, with 14 bases between them. CDR3 sequence reads: CASSPTLGGQETQYF. CDR3 sequence (DNA): TGCGCCAGCAGCCCAACTTTGGGGGGCCAAGAGACCCAGTACTTC. The full variable domain, its missing parts supplied by reference TRBV5-1 and TRBJ2-5, is KAGVTQTPRYLIKTRGQQVTLSCSPISGHRSVSWYQQTPGQGLQFLFEYFSETQRNKGNFPGRFSGRQFSNSRSEMNVSTLELGDSALYLCASSPTLGGQETQYFGPGTRLLVL.

The chain carries TRBV15 and TRBJ2-1, with TRBD1 as a possible D gene (5 bases). Deletions cut 0 bases from V and 7 bases from J, with 10 bases between. The CDR3 spans 14 residues. Germline V CDR1 and CDR2: LNHNV, YYDKDF (reference sequence). CDR3 DNA: TGTGCCACCAGCAGAGATTCAGGGTGGAATGAGCAGTTCTTC. It translates to CATSRDSGWNEQFF. Based on the CDR3 plus reference TRBV15 and TRBJ2-1, the full variable domain is DAMVIQNPRYQVTQFGKPVTLSCSQTLNHNVMYWYQQKSSQAPKLLFHYYDKDFNNEADTPDNFQSRRPNTSFCFLDIRSPGLGDTAMYLCATSRDSGWNEQFFGPGTRLTVL.

This clonotype was counted at least ten times. The CDR3 loop reads CASSLSTRSDTQYF. For the CDR3, the DNA is TGTGCCAGCAGCCTGTCGACTAGATCAGATACGCAGTATTTT. V gene TRBV7-2 combines with J gene TRBJ2-3, with D possibly TRBD2 on 6 matching bases. The germline V gene encodes CDR1 SGHTA and CDR2 FQGNSA. V shed 5 bases and J shed 4 bases, with 13 bases lying between them. The CDR3 sequence is 14 residues long.

This clonotype was seen more than once but under ten times. The V call is TRBV5-4, the J call TRBJ2-2; D is ambiguous. This CDR3 spans 13 amino acids. Germline V lookup: CDR1 SGHNT, CDR2 YYREEE (reference sequence). Trimming took off 4 bases at V and 4 bases at J, with 8 bases between the two ends. The CDR3 spells CASSGDSTGELFF. CDR3 DNA sequence: TGTGCCAGCAGCGGGGATAGCACCGGGGAGCTGTTTTTT.

V gene TRBV28 combines with J gene TRBJ2-3; D perhaps matches TRBD1 (6 bases). CDR3 length equals 15 residues. Trimming stripped 5 bases from V and 11 bases from J, with 23 bases between. Germline V CDR1 and CDR2: MDHEN, SYDVKM. CDR3 in DNA: TGTGCCAGCAGTCCTAAGGTTGGACAGCCGTGCAGGCAGTATTTT. Its translation is CASSPKVGQPCRQYF.

The rearrangement uses TRBV7-2 and TRBJ2-1; TRBD1 matches 7 bases. Germline V lookup: CDR1 SGHTA, CDR2 FQGNSA. This CDR3 has 15 amino acids. Trimming at V came to 3 bases and at J to 4 bases, leaving 6 bases not matched to a gene. The CDR3, as DNA: TGTGCCAGCAGCTTGAGGGGACAGAAATACAATGAGCAGTTCTTC. Amino acids: CASSLRGQKYNEQFF.

Only one count was recorded for this clonotype. The junction departs from germline at one end; a sequencing error may be responsible. V and J are TRBV7-2 and TRBJ2-1; D is possibly TRBD1 or TRBD2 (6 bases each). CDR1 and CDR2 (germline): SGHTA, FQGNSA. This CDR3 region has 16 residues. CDR3 nucleotide sequence: TGTGCCAGCAGCTTAGTCGGGGGCACAGGCTACAATAAGCAGTTCTTC. Translating it yields CASSLVGGTGYNKQFF. Full variable domain (outside the CDR3, taken from reference TRBV7-2 and TRBJ2-1): GAGVSQSPSNKVTEKGKDVELRCDPISGHTALYWYRQSLGQGLEFLIYFQGNSAPDKSGLPSDRFSAERTGGSVSTLTIQRTQQEDSAVYLCASSLVGGTGYNKQFFGPGTRLTVL.